This T cell receptor beta chain was found in a study of CD8 T cells in ankylosing spondylitis. This clonotype appeared many times. Its antigen is unknown. General observations from the study: Characteristic, it appeared, of ankylosing spondylitis blood was a TCR beta motif of roughly 8 highly homologous variants.

A quantitative 5'-RACE method, one with molecular barcodes, was used to make TCR beta libraries. TCRdb fed the 5' RACE reads into MiXCR, producing one record per CDR3 protein. The sample holds roughly 670,000 distinct CDR3 sequences, 19% seen once. This TCR was sampled from a male donor with ankylosing spondylitis. Input material: blood, either unsorted or a sorted T cell fraction (not recorded which).

CDR3 sequence: CASSRMTGANEKLFF. CDR3 bases: TGTGCCAGCAGTAGGATGACAGGGGCTAATGAAAAACTGTTTTTT. The chain recombines TRBV27 with TRBJ1-4, with 8 bases that match TRBD1. Germline V gene sequence: CDR1 MNHEY, CDR2 SMNVEV (reference sequence). The CDR3 runs to 15 residues. The V segment lost 5 bases and the J segment 3 bases; nucleotides outside the gene matches: 5.